The 25 T cell receptor beta chains presented below share a single source sample, sequenced in a study of blood T cells in healthy people across ages. For the second PCR, which ran for roughly 7 to 11 cycles, a sample-barcoded 5' primer and a J-beta primer mix were used. TCRdb called the 5' RACE reads again in MiXCR, with one record for every CDR3 protein. The top ten hold roughly 25% of the sample, which has 800,000 or so distinct CDR3 sequences, 62% seen once. Sequencing used blood. These receptors all stem from a man younger than 45 in good health.

Written as DNA, the CDR3 is TGTGCCAGCAGTACATTGCGGGCTGGCTACACCTTC. It encodes CASSTLRAGYTF. V usage is TRBV28 and J usage is TRBJ1-2; the D is unclear. The V gene's germline CDR1 is MDHEN and CDR2 SYDVKM. There are 12 residues in the CDR3. The V end lost 5 bases, the J end lost 7 bases, and 11 bases lay between the germline ends.

This chain joins TRBV12-3 or TRBV12-4 and TRBJ2-1; D possibly corresponds to TRBD1 (6 bases). Trimming took off 6 bases at V and 7 bases at J, with 16 bases between the two ends. This CDR3 comprises 14 residues. CDR3 protein: CASRVGGSRNEQFF. The CDR3 nucleotides read TGTGCCAGCAGGGTAGGGGGATCTCGGAATGAGCAGTTCTTC.

This chain links TRBV7-9 with TRBJ1-2, with no clear D. Trimming stripped 3 bases from V and 4 bases from J, with 9 bases between. Germline V gene data show CDR1 as SEHNR and CDR2 as FQNEAQ (reference sequence). CDR3 size: 13 residues. For the CDR3, the DNA is TGTGCCAGCAGCTTGGAGAGTAGCTATGGCTACACCTTC. Translated, it gives CASSLESSYGYTF.

The V gene is TRBV7-9, the J gene TRBJ1-4; D unresolved. The CDR3 length is 15 residues. Germline CDR1 is SEHNR and CDR2 is FQNEAQ (reference sequence). V gave up 1 base and J gave up 7 bases, with 13 bases separating them. CDR3 coding DNA: TGTGCCAGCAGCTTAGGAAGGGAGACTCTTGAAAAACTGTTTTTT. The encoded protein is CASSLGRETLEKLFF.

The chain couples TRBV3-1 to TRBJ2-7, with 7 bases that match TRBD1. The trim removed 0 bases at V and 6 bases at J, leaving 8 bases unmatched. The CDR3 sequence is 15 residues long. Germline-derived CDR1 and CDR2 are LGHDT and YNNKEL (reference sequence). The CDR3 protein is CASSQDAQGLREQYF. CDR3 bases: TGTGCCAGCAGCCAAGACGCACAGGGGTTACGCGAGCAGTACTTC.

The chain carries TRBV6-1 and TRBJ2-5, with 9 bases identical to TRBD2. The CDR3 totals 17 residues. Trimming at V came to 7 bases and at J to 4 bases, leaving 16 bases not matched to a gene. Germline values: CDR1 MNHNS, CDR2 SASEGT. CDR3 bases: TGTGCCAGCACGGGGCTAGCGGGGTGGGGTAATCGAGAGACCCAGTACTTC. It translates to CASTGLAGWGNRETQYF.

The CDR3 loop is CASSLGVVWETQYF. The DNA of the CDR3 is TGCGCCAGCAGCTTGGGCGTAGTGTGGGAGACCCAGTACTTC. This chain links TRBV5-1 with TRBJ2-5; unclear D gene. Germline CDR1 is SGHRS and CDR2 is YFSETQ. Trimming cost V 0 bases and J 5 bases, with 11 bases left between them. CDR3 length equals 14 residues.

This chain uses TRBV6-5 with TRBJ2-5, with a weak D call TRBD2 (6 bases). V lost 2 bases and J 5 bases, leaving 9 bases between the germline ends. The germline gives CDR1 MNHEY, CDR2 SVGAGI. This CDR3 spans 13 amino acids. DNA for the CDR3: TGTGCCAGCAGTTACCGGGGGTTTGAGACCCAGTACTTC. It codes for CASSYRGFETQYF.

This clonotype was found a few times. The chain joins TRBV28 to TRBJ2-4; possibly TRBD2 for D (5 bases). Germline-derived CDR1 and CDR2 are MDHEN and SYDVKM. Trimming shortened V by 1 base and J by 8 bases, and 18 bases separated the two germline ends. The CDR3 extends over 16 amino acids. In DNA form, the CDR3 reads TGTGCCAGCAGTTTATTCGGACTCGGGCCAGGATACATTCAGTACTTC. It is translated as CASSLFGLGPGYIQYF.

The chain carries TRBV7-3 and TRBJ1-1, with D maybe TRBD1 (5 bases). V lost 6 bases and J 10 bases, leaving 15 bases between the germline ends. CDR1 SGHTA and CDR2 FQGTGA come from the germline V gene. The CDR3 is 12 residues long. The CDR3 protein is CASRGPGGLAFF. DNA for the CDR3: TGTGCCAGCAGGGGGCCAGGTGGGCTAGCTTTCTTT.

This clonotype was counted a few times. The rearrangement uses TRBV30 and TRBJ2-1, with D unresolved. V was shortened by 2 bases and J by 7 bases, with 9 bases between the two germline ends. The germline CDR1 and CDR2 sequences are GTSNPN and SVGIG (reference sequence). This CDR3 comprises 12 residues. CDR3 nucleotides: TGTGCCTGGAGTTCCTCAGGAAATGAGCAGTTCTTC. Protein: CAWSSSGNEQFF.

This clonotype was seen ten or more times. This chain joins TRBV9 and TRBJ1-1, with D unresolved. The CDR3 runs to 13 residues. CDR1 and CDR2 (germline): SGDLS, YYNGEE. Trimming took 2 bases from V and 3 from J, leaving 8 bases between them. CDR3 in amino acids: CASSVGTDTEAFF. The DNA for the CDR3 is TGTGCCAGCAGCGTCGGAACCGACACTGAAGCTTTCTTT. Full variable domain (outside the CDR3, taken from reference TRBV9 and TRBJ1-1): DSGVTQTPKHLITATGQRVTLRCSPRSGDLSVYWYQQSLDQGLQFLIQYYNGEERAKGNILERFSAQQFPDLHSELNLSSLELGDSALYFCASSVGTDTEAFFGQGTRLTVV.

The V gene is TRBV7-9, the J gene TRBJ2-3; 7 bases are a match to TRBD1. Germline-derived CDR1 and CDR2 are SEHNR and FQNEAQ (reference sequence). The CDR3 runs 14 residues. The trim removed 4 bases at V and 6 bases at J, leaving 7 bases unmatched. DNA for the CDR3: TGTGCCAGCAGCTGGGGACAGTATGTGGATACGCAGTATTTT. Its translation: CASSWGQYVDTQYF.

The CDR3, as DNA: TGTGCCAGCAGCTTCGCTAGCGGGGGGAGCTCCTACGAGCAGTACTTC. Protein product: CASSFASGGSSYEQYF. The chain links TRBV7-2 to TRBJ2-7, with 11 bases identical to TRBD2. There are 16 residues in the CDR3. Germline V gene data show CDR1 as SGHTA and CDR2 as FQGNSA. Trimming at V came to 3 bases and at J to 0 bases, leaving 4 bases not matched to a gene.

As to this clonotype: A read error may produce the germline difference seen at one junction end. The chain uses TRBV5-1 and TRBJ2-1; 10 bases match TRBD2. The CDR3 has 13 amino acids. Germline V lookup: CDR1 SGHRS, CDR2 YFSETQ. The CDR3 DNA reads TGCACCAGCAGCCCCCTAGCGGGGGATGAGCGGTTCTTC. The encoded protein is CTSSPLAGDERFF.

The chain has TRBV9 and TRBJ1-1, with a possible D match to TRBD1 (6 bases). This CDR3 comprises 16 residues. V shed 3 bases and J shed 3 bases, with 18 bases lying between them. Germline V gene lookup returns CDR1 SGDLS and CDR2 YYNGEE. As DNA, the CDR3 is TGTGCCAGCAGCGCATTGGACAGTACTTGGGACACTGAAGCTTTCTTT. This translates into CASSALDSTWDTEAFF. The full variable domain, with the rest looked up from reference TRBV9 and TRBJ1-1, is DSGVTQTPKHLITATGQRVTLRCSPRSGDLSVYWYQQSLDQGLQFLIQYYNGEERAKGNILERFSAQQFPDLHSELNLSSLELGDSALYFCASSALDSTWDTEAFFGQGTRLTVV.

V gene TRBV4-2 combines with J gene TRBJ1-6, with D uncertain. V was pared by 0 bases and J by 9 bases, with 12 bases between. This CDR3 comprises 15 residues. The germline gives CDR1 LGHNA, CDR2 YNFKEQ. CDR3 sequence: CASSQDTRAASPLHF. CDR3 DNA sequence: TGTGCCAGCAGCCAAGATACGAGGGCGGCTTCACCCCTCCACTTT.

The chain uses TRBV29-1 and TRBJ2-5; D might be TRBD1 (5 bases). The J call could be wrong; TRBJ2-7 is a better fit for the DNA end. The CDR3 is 11 amino acids. Germline V gene lookup returns CDR1 SQVTM and CDR2 ANQGSEA. CDR3 bases: TGCAGCGTCCCAGGGCCCCACGAGCAGTACTTC. It codes for CSVPGPHEQYF.

This chain connects TRBV3-1 to TRBJ1-1; a weak D match, TRBD1 (5 bases). This CDR3 contains 13 residues. V lost 6 bases to trimming and J lost 6 bases, with 14 bases between them. Germline CDR1 is LGHDT and CDR2 is YNNKEL (reference sequence). The CDR3 nucleotides are TGTGCCAGCAGGGGCGGGGGGGAGGCTGAAGCTTTCTTT. Protein sequence: CASRGGGEAEAFF.

This chain connects TRBV28 to TRBJ2-7; 13 bases line up with TRBD2. Per the germline V gene, CDR1 is MDHEN and CDR2 is SYDVKM. Trimming removed 2 bases from V and 3 bases from J; junction bases left unmatched: 4. The CDR3 has 16 residues. CDR3 residues: CASSLTGTSGDYEQYF. The CDR3 DNA reads TGTGCCAGCAGTTTAACCGGGACTAGCGGGGACTACGAGCAGTACTTC.

The gene calls are TRBV29-1 and TRBJ2-5; either TRBD1 or TRBD2 may fit D (6 bases each). V lost 7 bases and J lost 11, with 23 bases in between. This CDR3 has 13 residues. Germline loops: CDR1 SQVTM, CDR2 ANQGSEA. CDR3 protein: CSAVGGRGNEQYF. The DNA of the CDR3 is TGCAGCGCCGTGGGGGGCCGGGGGAATGAGCAGTACTTC.

The CDR3 region is CATSRDRTGKNYGYTF. CDR3 sequence (DNA): TGTGCCACCAGCAGAGATAGGACAGGGAAAAACTATGGCTACACCTTC. This chain joins TRBV15 and TRBJ1-2, with 8 bases that match TRBD1. V shed 0 bases and J 2 bases; nucleotides not matched to a gene: 5. The CDR3 length is 16 residues. Per germline, CDR1 LNHNV and CDR2 YYDKDF (reference sequence).

This sequence joins TRBV9 and TRBJ1-2, with D hard to call. Germline loops: CDR1 SGDLS, CDR2 YYNGEE. V gave up 7 bases and J gave up 1 base, with 14 bases separating them. This CDR3 spans 14 amino acids. Here the CDR3 DNA reads TGTGCCAGCGGGCAGGCGCCACTTAACTATGGCTACACCTTC. The encoded protein is CASGQAPLNYGYTF. Using reference TRBV9 and TRBJ1-2 for the parts outside the CDR3, the full variable domain is DSGVTQTPKHLITATGQRVTLRCSPRSGDLSVYWYQQSLDQGLQFLIQYYNGEERAKGNILERFSAQQFPDLHSELNLSSLELGDSALYFCASGQAPLNYGYTFGSGTRLTVV.

The rearrangement links TRBV20-1 to TRBJ1-2, with unresolved D. Germline CDR1 DFQATT, CDR2 SNEGSKA (reference sequence). The V end was cut by 2 bases, the J end by 8 bases, with 12 bases between. The length of the CDR3 is 12 residues. DNA for the CDR3: TGCAGTGCTAGACCCTCAGGAAGCGGCTACACCTTC. Its translation is CSARPSGSGYTF.

V and J are TRBV4-2 and TRBJ2-3; 13 bases fit TRBD2. This CDR3 contains 16 residues. The V gene end was trimmed by 2 bases and the J gene end by 6 bases; junction bases not matched to a gene: 5. CDR1 LGHNA and CDR2 YNFKEQ come from the germline V gene. The CDR3 coding sequence is TGTGCCAGCAGCCAACCACTAGCGGGGGGGTTTGATACGCAGTATTTT. This sequence encodes CASSQPLAGGFDTQYF.